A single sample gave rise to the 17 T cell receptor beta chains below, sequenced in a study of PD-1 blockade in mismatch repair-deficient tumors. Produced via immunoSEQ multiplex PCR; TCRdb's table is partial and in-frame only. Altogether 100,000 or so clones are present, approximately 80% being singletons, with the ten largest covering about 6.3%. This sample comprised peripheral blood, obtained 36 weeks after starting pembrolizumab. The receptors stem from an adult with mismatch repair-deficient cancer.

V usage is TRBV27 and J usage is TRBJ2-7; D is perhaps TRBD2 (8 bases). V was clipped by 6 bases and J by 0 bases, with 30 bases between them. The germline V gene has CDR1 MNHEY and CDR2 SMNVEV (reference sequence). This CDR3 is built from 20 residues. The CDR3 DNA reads TGTGCCAGCAGAACACAGGGGATCTCCTTGTTAGCGGGACTCTCCTACGAGCAGTACTTC. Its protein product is CASRTQGISLLAGLSYEQYF.

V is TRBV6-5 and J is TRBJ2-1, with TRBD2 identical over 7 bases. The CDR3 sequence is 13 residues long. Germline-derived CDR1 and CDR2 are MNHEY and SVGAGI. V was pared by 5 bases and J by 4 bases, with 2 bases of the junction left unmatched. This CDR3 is CASSLLAYNEQFF. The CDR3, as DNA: TGTGCCAGCAGTCTACTAGCGTACAATGAGCAGTTCTTC.

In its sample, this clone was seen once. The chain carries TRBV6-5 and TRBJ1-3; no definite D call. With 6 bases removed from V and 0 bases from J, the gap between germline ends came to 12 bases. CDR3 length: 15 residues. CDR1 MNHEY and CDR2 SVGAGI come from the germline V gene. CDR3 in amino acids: CASSSIQHSGNTIYF. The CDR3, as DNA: TGTGCCAGCAGCTCGATACAGCACTCTGGAAACACCATATATTTT.

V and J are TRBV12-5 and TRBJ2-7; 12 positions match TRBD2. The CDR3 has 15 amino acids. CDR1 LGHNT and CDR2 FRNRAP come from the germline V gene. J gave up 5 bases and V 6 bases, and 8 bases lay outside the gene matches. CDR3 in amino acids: CASGPRLAGVNEQYF. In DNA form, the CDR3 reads TGTGCTAGTGGCCCCCGACTAGCGGGAGTCAACGAGCAGTACTTC.

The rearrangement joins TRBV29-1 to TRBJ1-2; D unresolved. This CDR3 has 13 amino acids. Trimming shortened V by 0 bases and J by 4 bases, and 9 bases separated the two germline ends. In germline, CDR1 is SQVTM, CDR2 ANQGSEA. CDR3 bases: TGCAGCGTTGAAGAATATAGAGGCTATGGCTACACCTTC. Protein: CSVEEYRGYGYTF.

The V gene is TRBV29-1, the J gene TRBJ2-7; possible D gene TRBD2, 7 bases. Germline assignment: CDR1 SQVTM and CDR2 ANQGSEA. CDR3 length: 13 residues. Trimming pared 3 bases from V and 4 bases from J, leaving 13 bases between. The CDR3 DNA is TGCAGCGTTGATAAGGGGGGGAGTTACGAGCAGTACTTC. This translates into CSVDKGGSYEQYF.

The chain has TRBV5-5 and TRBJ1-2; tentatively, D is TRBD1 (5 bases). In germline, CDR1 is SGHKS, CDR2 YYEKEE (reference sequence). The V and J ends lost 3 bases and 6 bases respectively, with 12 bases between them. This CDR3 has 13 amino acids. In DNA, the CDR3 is TGTGCCAGCAGCTGGGGACTAGAAGATGGCTACACCTTC. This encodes CASSWGLEDGYTF.

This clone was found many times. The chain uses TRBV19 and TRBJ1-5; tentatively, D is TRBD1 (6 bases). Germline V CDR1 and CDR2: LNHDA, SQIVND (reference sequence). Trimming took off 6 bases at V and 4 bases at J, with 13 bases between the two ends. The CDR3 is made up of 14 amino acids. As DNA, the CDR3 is TGTGCCAGTAGGGACAGCCCTACAAATCAGCCCCAGCATTTT. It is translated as CASRDSPTNQPQHF.

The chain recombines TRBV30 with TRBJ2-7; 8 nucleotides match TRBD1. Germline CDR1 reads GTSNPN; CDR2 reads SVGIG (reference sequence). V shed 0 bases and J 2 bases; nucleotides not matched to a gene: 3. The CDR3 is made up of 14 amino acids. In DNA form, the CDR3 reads TGTGCCTGGAGTGTAGGACAGGGCGCCTACGAGCAGTACTTC. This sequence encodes CAWSVGQGAYEQYF. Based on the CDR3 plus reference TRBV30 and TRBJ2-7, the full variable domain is SQTIHQWPATLVQPVGSPLSLECTVEGTSNPNLYWYRQAAGRGLQLLFYSVGIGQISSEVPQNLSASRPQDRQFILSSKKLLLSDSGFYLCAWSVGQGAYEQYFGPGTRLTVT.

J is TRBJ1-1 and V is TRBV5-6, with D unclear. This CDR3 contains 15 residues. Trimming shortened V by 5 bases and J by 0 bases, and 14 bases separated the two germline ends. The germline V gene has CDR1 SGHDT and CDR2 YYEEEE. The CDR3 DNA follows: TGTGCCAGCAGGTTCCTCGGGCCTCTGAACACTGAAGCTTTCTTT. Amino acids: CASRFLGPLNTEAFF.

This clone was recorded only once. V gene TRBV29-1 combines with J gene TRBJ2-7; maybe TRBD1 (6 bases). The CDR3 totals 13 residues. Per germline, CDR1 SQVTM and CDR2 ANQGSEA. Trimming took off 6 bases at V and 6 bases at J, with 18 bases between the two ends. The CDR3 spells CSVQPTGSAEQYF. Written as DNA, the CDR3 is TGCAGCGTCCAGCCCACAGGGTCGGCCGAGCAGTACTTC.

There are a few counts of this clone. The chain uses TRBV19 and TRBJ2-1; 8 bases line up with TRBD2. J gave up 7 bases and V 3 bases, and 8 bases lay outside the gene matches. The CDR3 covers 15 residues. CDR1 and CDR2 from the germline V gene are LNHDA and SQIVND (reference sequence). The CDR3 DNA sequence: TGTGCCAGTAGTATCCCTTCGGGGGGGATTAATGAGCAGTTCTTC. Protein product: CASSIPSGGINEQFF.

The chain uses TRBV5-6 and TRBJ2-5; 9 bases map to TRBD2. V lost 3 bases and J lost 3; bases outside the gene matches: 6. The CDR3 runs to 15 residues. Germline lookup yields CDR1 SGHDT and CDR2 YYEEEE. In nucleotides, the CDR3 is TGTGCCAGCAGCTACAGGACTAGCGTGGAAGAGACCCAGTACTTC. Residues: CASSYRTSVEETQYF.

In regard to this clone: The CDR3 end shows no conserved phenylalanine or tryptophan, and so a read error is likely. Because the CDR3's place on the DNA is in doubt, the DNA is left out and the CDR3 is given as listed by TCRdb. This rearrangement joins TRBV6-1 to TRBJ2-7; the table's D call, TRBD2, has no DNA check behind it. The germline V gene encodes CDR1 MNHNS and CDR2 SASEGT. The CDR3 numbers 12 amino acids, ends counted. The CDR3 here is CASSELSGSRNI.

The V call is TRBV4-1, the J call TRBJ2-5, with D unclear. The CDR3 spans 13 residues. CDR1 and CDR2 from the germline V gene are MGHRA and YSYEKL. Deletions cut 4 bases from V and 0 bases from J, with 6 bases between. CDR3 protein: CASSLGHQETQYF. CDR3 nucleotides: TGCGCCAGCAGCCTAGGGCACCAAGAGACCCAGTACTTC.

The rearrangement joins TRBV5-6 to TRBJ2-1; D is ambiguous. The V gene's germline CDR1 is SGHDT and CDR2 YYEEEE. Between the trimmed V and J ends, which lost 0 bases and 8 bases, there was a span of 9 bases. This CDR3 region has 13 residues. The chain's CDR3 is CASSLAWLDEQFF. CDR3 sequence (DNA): TGTGCCAGCAGCTTGGCCTGGTTGGATGAGCAGTTCTTC.

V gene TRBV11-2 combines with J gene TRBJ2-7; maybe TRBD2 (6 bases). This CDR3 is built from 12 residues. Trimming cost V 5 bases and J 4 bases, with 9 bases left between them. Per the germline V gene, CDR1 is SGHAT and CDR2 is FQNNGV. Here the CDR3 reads CASSRSGYEQYF. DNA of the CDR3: TGTGCCAGCAGCCGCAGCGGGTACGAGCAGTACTTC. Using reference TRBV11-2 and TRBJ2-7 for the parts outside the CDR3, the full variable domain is EAGVAQSPRYKIIEKRQSVAFWCNPISGHATLYWYQQILGQGPKLLIQFQNNGVVDDSQLPKDRFSAERLKGVDSTLKIQPAKLEDSAVYLCASSRSGYEQYFGPGTRLTVT.